The 22 T cell receptor beta chains in this list originate from one sample, sequenced in a study of radiotherapy plus CTLA-4 blockade in lung cancer. This table comes from immunoSEQ multiplex PCR, and its TCRdb copy is limited to in-frame clones, with some not included. The sample lists around 38,000 clones, 86% occurring once. Sequencing used peripheral blood, obtained from a patient treated with radiotherapy plus ipilimumab. These receptor sequences come from a human donor with non-small cell lung cancer whose response to radiotherapy plus ipilimumab could not be evaluated.

The chain employs TRBV11-2 and TRBJ2-7, with no clear D. This CDR3 comprises 11 residues. V was pared by 3 bases and J by 2 bases, with 2 bases between. Germline CDR1 reads SGHAT; CDR2 reads FQNNGV. CDR3 bases: TGTGCCAGCAGCTTTACCTACGAGCAGTACTTC. Amino acid sequence: CASSFTYEQYF.

V is TRBV2 and J is TRBJ1-1; D not certain. V lost 4 bases and J lost 1, with 7 bases in between. The CDR3 runs 13 residues. Germline CDR1 SNHLY, CDR2 FYNNEI. CDR3 sequence: CASSVEGNTEAFF. CDR3 in DNA: TGTGCCAGCAGTGTGGAGGGGAACACTGAAGCTTTCTTT.

V gene TRBV5-1 combines with J gene TRBJ2-1; D is possibly TRBD2 (6 bases). The germline CDR1 and CDR2 sequences are SGHRS and YFSETQ. The CDR3 sequence is 16 residues long. Trimming took 3 bases from V and 10 from J, leaving 23 bases between them. The CDR3, as DNA: TGCGCCAGCAGCTCCCAATCGGGAGTGGGGATAGGGGAGCAGTTCTTC. Its protein is CASSSQSGVGIGEQFF.

The chain joins TRBV2 to TRBJ2-7; TRBD1 matches at 9 bases. Germline V lookup: CDR1 SNHLY, CDR2 FYNNEI. CDR3 length equals 14 residues. The J segment lost 2 bases and the V segment lost 8 bases, leaving 7 bases of the junction unmatched. The CDR3 region is CASGKDRGTYEQYF. In DNA form, the CDR3 reads TGTGCCAGCGGGAAAGACAGGGGGACCTACGAGCAGTACTTC. Variable domain in full (rest from reference TRBV2 and TRBJ2-7): EPEVTQTPSHQVTQMGQEVILRCVPISNHLYFYWYRQILGQKVEFLVSFYNNEISEKSEIFDDQFSVERPDGSNFTLKIRSTKLEDSAMYFCASGKDRGTYEQYFGPGTRLTVT.

The chain uses TRBV19 and TRBJ2-1; the match to TRBD2 covers 15 bases. V dropped 4 bases and J dropped 8; count of bases not matched to a gene: 9. Germline CDR1 reads LNHDA; CDR2 reads SQIVND (reference sequence). The CDR3 is made up of 17 amino acids. The CDR3 sequence is CASSTRTSGGALDEQFF. The CDR3 DNA reads TGTGCCAGTAGTACCCGGACTAGCGGGGGGGCCTTAGATGAGCAGTTCTTC.

The table lists this clone with a count of one. V and J are TRBV27 and TRBJ2-7; 10 bases map to TRBD2. Germline V gene data show CDR1 as MNHEY and CDR2 as SMNVEV (reference sequence). The CDR3 is 16 residues long. J lost 4 bases, V lost 3 bases, and 9 bases had no gene match. In DNA, the CDR3 is TGTGCCAGCAGTTTCGGGGCTAGCGGGGGTATTTACGAGCAGTACTTC. This gives the protein CASSFGASGGIYEQYF.

This chain links TRBV11-2 with TRBJ2-3, with 7 bases matching TRBD2. Per the germline V gene, CDR1 is SGHAT and CDR2 is FQNNGV. CDR3 length equals 15 residues. Losses at the gene ends were 0 bases for V and 3 bases for J; bases not matched to a gene: 3. In nucleotides, the CDR3 is TGTGCCAGCAGCTTAGAGGGCGGGAGAACAGATACGCAGTATTTT. Its translation is CASSLEGGRTDTQYF.

The DNA of the CDR3 is TGCGCCAGCAACTCCCCGGGGTCACCCCTCCACTTT. Translated: CASNSPGSPLHF. This chain links TRBV23-1 with TRBJ1-6, with D hard to call. TRBV23-1 is marked as an open reading frame, function uncertain. V lost 7 bases and J lost 10, with 11 bases in between. This CDR3 is 12 amino acids long.

The chain employs TRBV18 and TRBJ2-2; the match to TRBD1 covers 10 bases. Germline assignment: CDR1 KGHSH and CDR2 LQKENI. The J segment lost 3 bases and the V segment lost 1 base, leaving 2 bases of the junction unmatched. The CDR3 extends over 16 amino acids. The CDR3 spells CASSPRTGGDTGELFF. In DNA, the CDR3 is TGTGCCAGCTCACCACGGACAGGGGGTGACACCGGGGAGCTGTTTTTT.

The chain carries TRBV7-2 and TRBJ2-2; perhaps TRBD1 as D (6 bases). The CDR3 is 14 amino acids. V lost 1 base, J lost 3 bases, and 6 bases lay in between. CDR1 is SGHTA and CDR2 is FQGNSA in the germline V gene. This CDR3 reads CASSLGTDTGELFF. The CDR3 DNA reads as TGTGCCAGCAGCTTAGGGACAGACACCGGGGAGCTGTTTTTT.

V is TRBV7-2 and J is TRBJ1-3; TRBD1 is a possible D gene (6 bases). Per the germline V gene, CDR1 is SGHTA and CDR2 is FQGNSA. The CDR3 is made up of 16 amino acids. Trimming took off 4 bases at V and 1 base at J, with 14 bases between the two ends. CDR3 sequence: CASSSRWGPSGNTIYF. CDR3 in DNA: TGTGCCAGCAGCTCCCGTTGGGGGCCGTCTGGAAACACCATATATTTT.

V usage is TRBV4-1 and J usage is TRBJ2-1, with 9 bases aligning to TRBD2. CDR3 length: 16 residues. The germline V gene has CDR1 MGHRA and CDR2 YSYEKL. Trimming cost V 0 bases and J 7 bases; bases outside gene matches: 7. DNA of the CDR3: TGCGCCAGCAGCCAAGATGAAGCGGGGGGAGGAAATGAGCAGTTCTTC. It is translated as CASSQDEAGGGNEQFF.

The V and J genes are TRBV19 and TRBJ2-3; 14 bases match TRBD2. V gave up 8 bases and J gave up 8 bases; unmatched junction bases: 9. The CDR3 length is 15 residues. Germline CDR1 is LNHDA and CDR2 is SQIVND (reference sequence). CDR3: CASLSTSGGAFTQYF. The DNA for the CDR3 is TGTGCCAGTCTCTCGACTAGCGGGGGGGCTTTTACGCAGTATTTT.

Comments on this clone: The same CDR3 also results from other DNA sequences found in this sample. The CDR3 DNA is TGTGCCAGCAGCTCGGGACTAGCGGGAGGCGAGCAGTACTTC. It yields the protein CASSSGLAGGEQYF. The chain carries TRBV7-2 and TRBJ2-7; 15 bases are a match to TRBD2. The germline gives CDR1 SGHTA, CDR2 FQGNSA. J gave up 6 bases and V 4 bases, and 1 base lay outside the gene matches. CDR3 size: 14 residues.

V gene TRBV19 combines with J gene TRBJ2-1; 8 bases are shared with TRBD2. The germline V gene encodes CDR1 LNHDA and CDR2 SQIVND (reference sequence). The V segment lost 6 bases and the J segment 6 bases; nucleotides outside the gene matches: 19. This CDR3 has 18 amino acids. CDR3 DNA sequence: TGTGCCAGTAGCGAGACCGGGACTAGACTTGTCTCTCTCAATGAGCAGTTCTTC. It encodes CASSETGTRLVSLNEQFF.

V is TRBV5-1 and J is TRBJ1-1; D not resolved. Per germline, CDR1 SGHRS and CDR2 YFSETQ. The CDR3 covers 13 residues. Trimming left V 3 bases short and J 7 bases short, with 13 bases between. The CDR3 DNA reads as TGCGCCAGCAGCTCGACTTCGAAAGATGAAGCTTTCTTT. As protein: CASSSTSKDEAFF.

The V and J genes are TRBV19 and TRBJ1-2; 7 bases line up with TRBD1. Per the germline V gene, CDR1 is LNHDA and CDR2 is SQIVND (reference sequence). J was trimmed by 2 bases and V by 6 bases; bases with no gene match: 3. The CDR3 is 13 residues long. CDR3 residues: CASSQGQNYGYTF. CDR3 DNA: TGTGCCAGTAGCCAGGGACAGAACTATGGCTACACCTTC.

The gene calls are TRBV5-1 and TRBJ2-1, with TRBD2 matching 15 bases. V trimming: 3 bases; J trimming: 8 bases; junction bases outside the gene matches: 6. Germline CDR1 SGHRS, CDR2 YFSETQ. This CDR3 is 16 amino acids long. Here the CDR3 reads CASSSGLAGGFDEQFF. CDR3 bases: TGCGCCAGCAGCTCGGGACTAGCGGGAGGTTTCGATGAGCAGTTCTTC.

The chain is built from TRBV28 and TRBJ1-2; D possibly corresponds to TRBD1 (6 bases). V lost 7 bases to trimming and J lost 8 bases, with 17 bases between them. The length of the CDR3 is 13 residues. Looked up from germline, CDR1 is MDHEN and CDR2 is SYDVKM. The DNA for the CDR3 is TGTGCCAGCAAACCAGGGGCCCGACGGGGCTACACCTTC. It yields the protein CASKPGARRGYTF.

This rearrangement joins TRBV6-1 to TRBJ1-2; maybe TRBD1 (5 bases). Germline lookup yields CDR1 MNHNS and CDR2 SASEGT. This CDR3 contains 15 residues. V was shortened by 6 bases and J by 3 bases, with 17 bases between the two germline ends. The CDR3 DNA sequence: TGTGCCAGCAGGGGAAGGGGAGGGCCCGACTATGGCTACACCTTC. Residues: CASRGRGGPDYGYTF.

This chain joins TRBV4-1 and TRBJ2-5, with TRBD2 matching over 7 bases. Germline values: CDR1 MGHRA, CDR2 YSYEKL. CDR3 length: 17 amino acids. V trimming: 0 bases; J trimming: 5 bases; junction bases outside the gene matches: 12. The CDR3 reads CASSQEELAEGSETQYF. As DNA, the CDR3 is TGCGCCAGCAGCCAAGAAGAGCTAGCGGAGGGTTCGGAGACCCAGTACTTC.

The rearrangement joins TRBV29-1 to TRBJ2-3; weak D call: TRBD2 (7 bases). This CDR3 spans 16 amino acids. Per the germline V gene, CDR1 is SQVTM and CDR2 is ANQGSEA. The V and J ends lost 0 bases and 7 bases respectively, with 20 bases between them. CDR3 in amino acids: CSVEDRRRGPSNTQYF. The CDR3 DNA sequence: TGCAGCGTTGAAGATCGGCGGCGGGGGCCATCAAATACGCAGTATTTT.